This T cell receptor beta chain was documented in a study of OX40 agonist ivuxolimab in advanced cancers. Study conclusions and caveats: Antigen targets of the expanded peripheral T cells went undetermined.

Using immunoSEQ multiplex PCR, the repertoire was profiled, and TCRdb retains in-frame clones only, with some absent. The table lists roughly 90,000 clones, roughly nine tenths of them singletons. This CDR3 contains 16 residues. Trimming shortened V by 2 bases and J by 2 bases, and 17 bases separated the two germline ends. Germline-derived CDR1 and CDR2 are SGHDT and YYEEEE. Remarks on this clone: Its antigen is as yet unknown.

This receptor was obtained from an adult with an advanced solid tumor such as melanoma, head and neck, liver or kidney cancer. The chain uses TRBV5-6 and TRBJ2-7; D is possibly TRBD2 (5 bases). The material sequenced was CD4+ or CD8+ T cells sorted from blood, taken in a trial of the OX40 agonist ivuxolimab. CDR3 in amino acids: CASSFWSGIQAYEQYF. The CDR3 DNA reads as TGTGCCAGCAGCTTTTGGTCGGGGATTCAGGCCTACGAGCAGTACTTC.